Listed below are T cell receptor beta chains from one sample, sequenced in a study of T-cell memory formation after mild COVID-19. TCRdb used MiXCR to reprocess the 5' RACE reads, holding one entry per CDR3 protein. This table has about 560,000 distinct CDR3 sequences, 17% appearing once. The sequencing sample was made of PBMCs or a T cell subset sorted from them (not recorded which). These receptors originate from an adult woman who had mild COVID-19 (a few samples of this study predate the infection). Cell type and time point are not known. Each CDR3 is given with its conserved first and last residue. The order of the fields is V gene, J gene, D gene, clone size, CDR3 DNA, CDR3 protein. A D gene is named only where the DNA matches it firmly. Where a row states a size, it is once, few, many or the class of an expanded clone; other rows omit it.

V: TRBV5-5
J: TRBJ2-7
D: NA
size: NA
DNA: TGTGCCAGCAGCTCATGGACAGCTAACTACGAGCAGTACTTC
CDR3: CASSSWTANYEQYF

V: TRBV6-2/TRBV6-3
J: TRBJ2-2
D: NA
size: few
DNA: TGTGCCAGCAGTTCTCAGCTTAAGAACACCGGGGAGCTGTTTTTT
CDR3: CASSSQLKNTGELFF

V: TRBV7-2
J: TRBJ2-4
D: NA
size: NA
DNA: TGTGCCAGCAGCTTGTTTGCTGGCATTCAGTACTTC
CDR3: CASSLFAGIQYF

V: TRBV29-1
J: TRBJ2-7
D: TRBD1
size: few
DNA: TGCAGCGTTGCCCGCTCTGGGACAGGGTCCTACGAGCAGTACTTC
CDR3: CSVARSGTGSYEQYF

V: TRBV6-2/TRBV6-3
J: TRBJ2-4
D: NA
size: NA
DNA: TGTGCCAGCAGTTACGGCCCTTTGGAGGGAAACATTCAGTACTTC
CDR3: CASSYGPLEGNIQYF

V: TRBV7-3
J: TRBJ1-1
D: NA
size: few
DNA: TGTGCCAGCAGCAACGGGCCATCGAACACTGAAGCTTTCTTT
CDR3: CASSNGPSNTEAFF

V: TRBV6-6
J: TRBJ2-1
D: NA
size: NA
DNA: TGTGCCAGCAGTTACCTTGCCTTGGGGGGCGCGAGCTCCTACAATGAGCAGTTCTTC
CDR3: CASSYLALGGASSYNEQFF

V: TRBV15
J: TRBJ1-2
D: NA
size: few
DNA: TGTGCCACCAGCAGGTCCCGGGGGGGGCTCTATGGCTACACCTTC
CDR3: CATSRSRGGLYGYTF

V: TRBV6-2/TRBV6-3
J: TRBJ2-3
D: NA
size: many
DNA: TGTGCCAGCGGAGCCGGGACCCACATCACAGATACGCAGTATTTT
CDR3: CASGAGTHITDTQYF

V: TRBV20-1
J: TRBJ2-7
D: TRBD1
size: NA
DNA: TGCAGTGCTAGATCCGGGACAGGCAACTACGAGCAGTACTTC
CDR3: CSARSGTGNYEQYF

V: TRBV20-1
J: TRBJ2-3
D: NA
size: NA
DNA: TGCAGTGTTGCCGACGTAGAGCGGGCCCCCACAGATACGCAGTATTTT
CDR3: CSVADVERAPTDTQYF

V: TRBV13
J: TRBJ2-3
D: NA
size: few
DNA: TGTGCCAGCAGCTTTATTGGATACTCCCGGACTCAAACCGACACAGATACGCAGTATTTT
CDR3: CASSFIGYSRTQTDTDTQYF

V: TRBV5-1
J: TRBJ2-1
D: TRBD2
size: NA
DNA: TGCGCCAGCAGCTTGGGGGCGGGAGTGGCCTACAATGAGCAGTTCTTC
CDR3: CASSLGAGVAYNEQFF

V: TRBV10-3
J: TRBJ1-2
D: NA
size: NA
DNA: TGTGCCATCAGTGAAGGGGGGAACTATGGCTACACCTTC
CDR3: CAISEGGNYGYTF

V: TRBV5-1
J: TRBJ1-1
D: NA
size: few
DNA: TGCGCCAGCAGCTTGAGTACCTGGGGGAACACTGAAGCTTTCTTT
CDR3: CASSLSTWGNTEAFF

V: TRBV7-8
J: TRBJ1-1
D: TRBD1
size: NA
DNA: TGTGCCACTGCAGGACAGGTTGAACTATACACTAAAGCTTTCTTT
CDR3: CATAGQVELYTKAFF

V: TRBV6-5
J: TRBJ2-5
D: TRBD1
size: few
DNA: TGTGCCAGCAGTTACAGGGGGCGGGAAGAGACCCAGTACTTC
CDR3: CASSYRGREETQYF

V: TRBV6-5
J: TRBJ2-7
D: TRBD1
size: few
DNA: TGTGCCAGCAGTTACCCGACAGGGGGAGAGCAGTACTTC
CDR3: CASSYPTGGEQYF

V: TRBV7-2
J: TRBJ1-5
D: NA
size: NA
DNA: TGTGCCAGCAGCTTAGAGGCCAATCAGCCCCAGCATTTT
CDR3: CASSLEANQPQHF

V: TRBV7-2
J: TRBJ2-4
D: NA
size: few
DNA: TGTGCCAGCAGCTTTGGGGGGAACATTCAGTACTTC
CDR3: CASSFGGNIQYF

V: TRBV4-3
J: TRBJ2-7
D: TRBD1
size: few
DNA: TGCGCCAGCAGCCAAGATGGGACAGGAGGGAGGGAGCAGTACTTC
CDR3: CASSQDGTGGREQYF

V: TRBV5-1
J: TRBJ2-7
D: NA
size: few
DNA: TGCGCCAGCAGCCCCGCCCCACCACGATCCTACGAGCAGTACTTC
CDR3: CASSPAPPRSYEQYF

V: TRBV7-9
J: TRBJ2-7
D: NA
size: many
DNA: TGTGCCAGCAGCTCTTACGAGACCTACGAGCAGTACTTC
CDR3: CASSSYETYEQYF

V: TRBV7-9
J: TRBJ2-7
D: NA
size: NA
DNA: TGTGCCAGCAGCTTAGGAGCAGGGACCCGCTACGAGCAGTACTTC
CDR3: CASSLGAGTRYEQYF

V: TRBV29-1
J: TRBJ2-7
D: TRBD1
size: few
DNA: TGCAGCGTGGGCCCGGGACAGGGAGCCTACGAGCAGTACTTC
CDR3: CSVGPGQGAYEQYF

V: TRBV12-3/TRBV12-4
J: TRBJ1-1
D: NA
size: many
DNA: TGTGCCAGCAGTTATGGCAGGGACACTGAAGCTTTCTTT
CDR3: CASSYGRDTEAFF

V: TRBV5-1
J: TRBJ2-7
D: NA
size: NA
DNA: TGCGCCAGCAGCCTCGGGGCAGAGCTACCCTACGAGCAGTACTTC
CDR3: CASSLGAELPYEQYF

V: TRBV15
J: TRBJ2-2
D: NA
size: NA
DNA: TGTGCCACCAGCAGAGTTCCGGGACGGGCTGCTCAGGGGGAGCTGTTTTTT
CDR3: CATSRVPGRAAQGELFF

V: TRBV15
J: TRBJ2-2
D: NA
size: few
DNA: TGTGCCACCAGCAGAGAAGGGGCCGGGGAGCTGTTTTTT
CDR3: CATSREGAGELFF

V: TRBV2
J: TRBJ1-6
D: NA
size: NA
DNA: TGTGCCAGCACCCCCGCTTTTGGGAATTCACCCCTCCACTTT
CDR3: CASTPAFGNSPLHF

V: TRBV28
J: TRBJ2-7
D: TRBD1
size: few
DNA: TGTGCCAGCAGTAGGGGACAGAGAGTTTCCTACGAGCAGTACTTC
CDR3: CASSRGQRVSYEQYF